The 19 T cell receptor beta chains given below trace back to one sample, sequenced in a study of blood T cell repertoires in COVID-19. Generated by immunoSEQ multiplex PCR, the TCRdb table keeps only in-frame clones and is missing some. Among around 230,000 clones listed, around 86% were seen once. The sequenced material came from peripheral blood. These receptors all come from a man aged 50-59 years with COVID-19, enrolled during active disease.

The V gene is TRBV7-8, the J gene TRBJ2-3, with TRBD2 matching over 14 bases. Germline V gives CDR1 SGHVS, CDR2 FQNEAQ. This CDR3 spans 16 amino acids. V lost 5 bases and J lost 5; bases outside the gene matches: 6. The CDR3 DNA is TGTGCCAGCAGCCCCCGACTAGCGGGGGGGAAAGATACGCAGTATTTT. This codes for CASSPRLAGGKDTQYF.

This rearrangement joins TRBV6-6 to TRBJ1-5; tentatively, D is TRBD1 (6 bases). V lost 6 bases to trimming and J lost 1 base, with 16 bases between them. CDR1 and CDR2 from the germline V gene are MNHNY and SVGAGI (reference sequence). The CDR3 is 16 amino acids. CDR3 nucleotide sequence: TGTGCCAGCAGGGGGGCAGGGGTAGGGAGCAATCAGCCCCAGCATTTT. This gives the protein CASRGAGVGSNQPQHF.

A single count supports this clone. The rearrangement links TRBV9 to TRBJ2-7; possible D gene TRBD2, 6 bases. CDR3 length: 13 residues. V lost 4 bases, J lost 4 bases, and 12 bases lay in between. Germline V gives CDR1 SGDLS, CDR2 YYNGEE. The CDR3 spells CASSLGGPYEQYF. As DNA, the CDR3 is TGTGCCAGCAGCCTTGGAGGGCCTTACGAGCAGTACTTC.

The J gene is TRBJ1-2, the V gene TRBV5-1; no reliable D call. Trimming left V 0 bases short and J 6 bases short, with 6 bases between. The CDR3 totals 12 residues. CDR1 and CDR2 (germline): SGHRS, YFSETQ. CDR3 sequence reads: CASSLGQDGYTF. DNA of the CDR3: TGCGCCAGCAGCTTGGGGCAGGATGGCTACACCTTC.

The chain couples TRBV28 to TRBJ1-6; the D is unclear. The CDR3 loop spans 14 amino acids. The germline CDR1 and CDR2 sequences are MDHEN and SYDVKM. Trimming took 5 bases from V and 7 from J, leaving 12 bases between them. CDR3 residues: CASSLPTLNSPLHF. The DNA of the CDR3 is TGTGCCAGCAGTCTACCCACACTAAATTCACCCCTCCACTTT.

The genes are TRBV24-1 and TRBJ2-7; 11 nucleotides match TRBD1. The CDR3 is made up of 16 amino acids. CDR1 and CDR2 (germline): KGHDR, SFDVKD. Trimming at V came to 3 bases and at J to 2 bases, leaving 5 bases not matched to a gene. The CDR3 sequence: CATSDQPGQGAYEQYF. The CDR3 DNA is TGTGCCACCAGTGATCAACCGGGACAGGGGGCCTACGAGCAGTACTTC.

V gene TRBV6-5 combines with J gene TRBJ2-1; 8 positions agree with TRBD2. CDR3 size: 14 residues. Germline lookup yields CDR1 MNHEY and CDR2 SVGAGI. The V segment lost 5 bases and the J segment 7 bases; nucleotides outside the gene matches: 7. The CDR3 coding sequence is TGTGCCAGCAGTCTATTAGCGGGAATTAATGAGCAGTTCTTC. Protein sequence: CASSLLAGINEQFF.

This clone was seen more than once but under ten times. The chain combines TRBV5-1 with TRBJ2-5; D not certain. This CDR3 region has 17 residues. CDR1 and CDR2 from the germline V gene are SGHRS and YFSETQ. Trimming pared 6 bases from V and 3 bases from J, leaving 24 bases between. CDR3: CASTPRVLGQPKETQYF. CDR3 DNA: TGCGCCAGCACTCCACGAGTTCTGGGCCAACCTAAAGAGACCCAGTACTTC.

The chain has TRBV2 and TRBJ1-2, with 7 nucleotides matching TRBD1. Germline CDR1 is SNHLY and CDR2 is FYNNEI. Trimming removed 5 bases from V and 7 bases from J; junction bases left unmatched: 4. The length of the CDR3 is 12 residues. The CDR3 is CASSKGAGGYTF. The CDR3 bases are TGTGCCAGCAGTAAGGGGGCGGGTGGCTACACCTTC.

The CDR3 here is CASSPTHNYNSPLHF. DNA of the CDR3: TGTGCCAGCAGTCCGACACATAACTATAATTCACCCCTCCACTTT. This chain links TRBV6-4 with TRBJ1-6; no definite D call. The V end was cut by 5 bases, the J end by 3 bases, with 11 bases between. This CDR3 spans 15 amino acids. Germline CDR1 MRHNA, CDR2 SNTAGT.

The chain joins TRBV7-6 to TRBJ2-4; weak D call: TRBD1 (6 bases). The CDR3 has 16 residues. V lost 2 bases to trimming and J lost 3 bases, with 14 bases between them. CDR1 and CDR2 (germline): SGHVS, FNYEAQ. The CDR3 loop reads CASSLTRGSGKNIQYF. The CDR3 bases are TGTGCCAGCAGCTTAACCAGGGGCTCGGGCAAAAACATTCAGTACTTC.

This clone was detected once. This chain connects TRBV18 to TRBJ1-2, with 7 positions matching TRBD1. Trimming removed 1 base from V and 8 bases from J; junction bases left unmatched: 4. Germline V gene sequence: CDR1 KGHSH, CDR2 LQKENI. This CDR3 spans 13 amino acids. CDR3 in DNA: TGTGCCAGCTCACCACAGGGGGCGAAGGGCTACACCTTC. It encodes CASSPQGAKGYTF. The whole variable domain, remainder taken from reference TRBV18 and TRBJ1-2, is NAGVMQNPRHLVRRRGQEARLRCSPMKGHSHVYWYRQLPEEGLKFMVYLQKENIIDESGMPKERFSAEFPKEGPSILRIQQVVRGDSAAYFCASSPQGAKGYTFGSGTRLTVV.

The CDR3 region has the DNA TGTGCCAGCAGCTTGGGGCTTGCCTACGAGCAGTACTTC. Encoded protein: CASSLGLAYEQYF. The chain links TRBV11-2 to TRBJ2-7; D is perhaps TRBD1 (5 bases). CDR1 is SGHAT, CDR2 FQNNGV, per germline. The V end lost 3 bases, the J end lost 2 bases, and 8 bases lay between the germline ends. This CDR3 is 13 amino acids long. The complete variable domain, with remaining parts taken from reference TRBV11-2 and TRBJ2-7, reads EAGVAQSPRYKIIEKRQSVAFWCNPISGHATLYWYQQILGQGPKLLIQFQNNGVVDDSQLPKDRFSAERLKGVDSTLKIQPAKLEDSAVYLCASSLGLAYEQYFGPGTRLTVT.

The chain's CDR3 is CASSKTPTYEQYF. As DNA, the CDR3 is TGTGCCAGCAGCAAGACTCCTACCTACGAGCAGTACTTC. V gene TRBV7-2 combines with J gene TRBJ2-7; D is unresolved. CDR1 and CDR2 (germline): SGHTA, FQGNSA. The CDR3 loop spans 13 amino acids. V shed 5 bases and J shed 2 bases, with 10 bases lying between them.

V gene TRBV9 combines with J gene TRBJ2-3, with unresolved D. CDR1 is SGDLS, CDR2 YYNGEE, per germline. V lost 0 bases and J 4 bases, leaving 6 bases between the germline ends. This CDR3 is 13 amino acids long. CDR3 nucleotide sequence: TGTGCCAGCAGCGTAGTGGCAGCAGATACGCAGTATTTT. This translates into CASSVVAADTQYF.

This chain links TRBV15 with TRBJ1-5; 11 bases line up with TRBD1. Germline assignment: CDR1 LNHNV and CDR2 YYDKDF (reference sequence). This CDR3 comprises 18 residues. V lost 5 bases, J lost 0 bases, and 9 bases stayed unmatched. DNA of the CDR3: TGTGCCACCAGCTCCCGGGACAGGGGGGGAGATAGCAATCAGCCCCAGCATTTT. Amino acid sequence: CATSSRDRGGDSNQPQHF. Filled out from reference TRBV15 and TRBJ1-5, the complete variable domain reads DAMVIQNPRYQVTQFGKPVTLSCSQTLNHNVMYWYQQKSSQAPKLLFHYYDKDFNNEADTPDNFQSRRPNTSFCFLDIRSPGLGDTAMYLCATSSRDRGGDSNQPQHFGDGTRLSIL.

CDR3 DNA: TGTGCCAGCAGCTCATCAGGGGCCAACGTCCTGACTTTC. Encoded protein: CASSSSGANVLTF. This chain joins TRBV7-9 and TRBJ2-6; the D is unclear. The CDR3 extends over 13 amino acids. Germline V gene sequence: CDR1 SEHNR, CDR2 FQNEAQ (reference sequence). The V gene lost 4 bases and the J gene lost 4 bases, with 5 bases spanning the gap.

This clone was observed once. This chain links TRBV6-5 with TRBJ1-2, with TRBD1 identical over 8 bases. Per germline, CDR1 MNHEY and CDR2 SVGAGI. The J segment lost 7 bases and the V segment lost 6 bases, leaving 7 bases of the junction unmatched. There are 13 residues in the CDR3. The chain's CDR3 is CASSAGTGFGYTF. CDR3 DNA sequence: TGTGCCAGCAGCGCCGGGACAGGTTTTGGCTACACCTTC.

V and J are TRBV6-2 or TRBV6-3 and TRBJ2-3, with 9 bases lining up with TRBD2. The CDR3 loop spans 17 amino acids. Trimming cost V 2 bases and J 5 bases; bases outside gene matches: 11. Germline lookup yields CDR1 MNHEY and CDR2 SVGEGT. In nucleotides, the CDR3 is TGTGCCAGCAGTTACCCGAGTGGCGGGAGGGGGAGAGATACGCAGTATTTT. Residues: CASSYPSGGRGRDTQYF.